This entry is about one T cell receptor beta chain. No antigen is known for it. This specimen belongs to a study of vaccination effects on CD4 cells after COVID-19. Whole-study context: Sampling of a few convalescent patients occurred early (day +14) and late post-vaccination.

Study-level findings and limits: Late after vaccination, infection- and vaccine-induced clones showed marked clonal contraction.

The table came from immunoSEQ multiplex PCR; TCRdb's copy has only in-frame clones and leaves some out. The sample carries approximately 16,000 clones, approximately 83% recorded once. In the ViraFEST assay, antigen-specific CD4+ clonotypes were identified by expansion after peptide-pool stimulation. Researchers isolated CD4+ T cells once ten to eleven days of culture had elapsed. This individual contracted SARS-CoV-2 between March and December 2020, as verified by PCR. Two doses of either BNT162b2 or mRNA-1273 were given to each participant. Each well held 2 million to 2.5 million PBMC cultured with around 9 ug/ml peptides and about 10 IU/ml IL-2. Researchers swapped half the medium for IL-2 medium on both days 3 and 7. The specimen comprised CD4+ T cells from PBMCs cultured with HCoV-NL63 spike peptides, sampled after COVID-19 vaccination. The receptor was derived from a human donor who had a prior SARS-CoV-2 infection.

CDR3 protein: CASSVGGTGGLNEQFF. CDR3 sequence (DNA): TGTGCCAGCAGCGTAGGGGGGACAGGGGGCCTCAATGAGCAGTTCTTC. The genes are TRBV9 and TRBJ2-1; 12 positions match TRBD1. Germline lookup yields CDR1 SGDLS and CDR2 YYNGEE. This CDR3 has 16 amino acids. V was clipped by 0 bases and J by 6 bases; unmatched bases: 4.